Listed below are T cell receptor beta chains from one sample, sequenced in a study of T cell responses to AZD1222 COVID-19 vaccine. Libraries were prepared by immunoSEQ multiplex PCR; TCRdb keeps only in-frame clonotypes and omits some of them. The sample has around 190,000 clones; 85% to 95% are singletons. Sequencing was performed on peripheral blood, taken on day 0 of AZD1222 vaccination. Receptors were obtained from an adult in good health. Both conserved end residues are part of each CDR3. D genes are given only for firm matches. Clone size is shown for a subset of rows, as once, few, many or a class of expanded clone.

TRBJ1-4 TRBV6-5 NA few TGTGCCAGCAGTTACAGGCCCCATGAAAAACTGTTTTTT CASSYRPHEKLFF
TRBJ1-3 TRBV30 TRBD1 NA TGTGCCTGGAGTGTACAGGGGAACACCATATATTTT CAWSVQGNTIYF
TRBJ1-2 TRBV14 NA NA TGTGCCAGCAGCCAAGTCAACGCAGGGAGTAGGAATGGCTACACCTTC CASSQVNAGSRNGYTF
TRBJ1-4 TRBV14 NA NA TGTGCCAGCAGCCAAAATACGGGAGAAAAACTGTTTTTT CASSQNTGEKLFF
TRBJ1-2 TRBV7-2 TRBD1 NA TGTGCCAGCAGCTTAACAGGGGGCGAGAATGGCTACACCTTC CASSLTGGENGYTF
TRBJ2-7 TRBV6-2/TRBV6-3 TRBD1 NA TGTGCCAGCAGCCGGGACAGGGCTTACGAGCAGTACTTC CASSRDRAYEQYF
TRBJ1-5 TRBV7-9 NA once TGTGCCAGCAGCTCGGTAGGAGATCAGCCCCAGCATTTT CASSSVGDQPQHF
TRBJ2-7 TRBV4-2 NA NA TGTGCCAGCAGCCAAGAAATCAGAGAGAGAGGGGGTGGCTCGGGGCAGTACTTC CASSQEIRERGGGSGQYF
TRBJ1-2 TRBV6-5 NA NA TGTGCCAGCAGACTAGCTTCGGATTATGGCTACACCTTC CASRLASDYGYTF
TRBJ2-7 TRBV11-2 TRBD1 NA TGTGCCAGCAGCTTGACAGGGGGAGGGTACGAGCAGTACTTC CASSLTGGGYEQYF
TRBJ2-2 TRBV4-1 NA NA TGCGCCAGCAGCCAAGGGCAGGGTCCAACCGGGGAGCTGTTTTTT CASSQGQGPTGELFF
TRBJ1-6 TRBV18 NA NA TGTGCCAGCTCAAAGGGGATGGAATCACCCCTCCACTTT CASSKGMESPLHF
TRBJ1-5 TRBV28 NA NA TGTGCCAGCAGTCCAGCGGGGAGGGACAGCAATCAGCCCCAGCATTTT CASSPAGRDSNQPQHF
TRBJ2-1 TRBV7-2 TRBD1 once TGTGCCAGCAGGAAAAACGGGCCGGGACAGCGGCGTCCTGAGCAGTTCTTC CASRKNGPGQRRPEQFF
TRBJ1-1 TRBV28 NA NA TGTGCCAGCCAGCCGGGGCAGGACACTGAAGCTTTCTTT CASQPGQDTEAFF
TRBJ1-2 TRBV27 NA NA TGTGCCAGCAGTCCAGGGCCACGGCCTGGCTACACCTTC CASSPGPRPGYTF
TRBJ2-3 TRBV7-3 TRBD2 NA TGTGCCAGCAGCCGTAGCGGGGGGCAAACTTCCACAGATACGCAGTATTTT CASSRSGGQTSTDTQYF
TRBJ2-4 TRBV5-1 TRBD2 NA TGCGCCAGCAGCTCCGGGACTAGCGGTGGCAAAAACATTCAGTACTTC CASSSGTSGGKNIQYF
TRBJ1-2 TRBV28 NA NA TGTGCCAGCAGTCTCTCGACAAGTAACTATGGCTACACCTTC CASSLSTSNYGYTF
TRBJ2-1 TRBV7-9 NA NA TGTGCCAGCAGCTTAGCACAGGCAGAGCAGTTCTTC CASSLAQAEQFF
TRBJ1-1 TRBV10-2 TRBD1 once TGCGCCAGCAGAGAACAGGGGGCGAGGGCTTTCTTT CASREQGARAFF
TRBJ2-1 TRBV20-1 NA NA TGCAGTGCTGCGGACTGGAATGAGCAGTTCTTC CSAADWNEQFF
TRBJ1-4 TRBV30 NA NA TGTGCCTGGAGGCCCAAGGGGTCTGCTAATGAAAAACTGTTTTTT CAWRPKGSANEKLFF
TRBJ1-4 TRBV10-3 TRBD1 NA TGTGCCAGCGGAATGGGACAGGGGCCTGAAAAACTGTTTTTT CASGMGQGPEKLFF
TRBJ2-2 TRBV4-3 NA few TGCGCCAGCAGCCAAGATCGGGGCACCGGGGAGCTGTTTTTT CASSQDRGTGELFF
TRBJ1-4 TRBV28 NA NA TGTGCCAGCAGCCGATACCGCTCGGGTAGGAATGAAAAACTGTTTTTT CASSRYRSGRNEKLFF
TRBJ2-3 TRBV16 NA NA TGTGCCAGCAGCCAAGAAGCAGCCAGCACAGATACGCAGTATTTT CASSQEAASTDTQYF
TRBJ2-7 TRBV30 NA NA TGTGCCTGGACGGGCAGGGGCTCCTACGAGCAGTACTTC CAWTGRGSYEQYF
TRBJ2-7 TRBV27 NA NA TGTGCCAGCAGGGACTCTGGAGGAGGATCCTACGAGCAGTACTTC CASRDSGGGSYEQYF
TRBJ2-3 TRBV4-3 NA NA TGCGCCAGCAGCCAAGATCGGGGGCCAGATACGCAGTATTTT CASSQDRGPDTQYF
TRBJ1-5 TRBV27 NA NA TGTGCCAGCAGTCCGTCAGGGGCTAGTCAACCCCAGCATTTT CASSPSGASQPQHF
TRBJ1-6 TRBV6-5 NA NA TGTGCCAGCAGTTACGGGGGACCCCAACATTCACCCCTCCACTTT CASSYGGPQHSPLHF
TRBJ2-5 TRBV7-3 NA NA TGTGCCAGCAGCTTAAATTCGGCTCTACAAGAGACCCAGTACTTC CASSLNSALQETQYF
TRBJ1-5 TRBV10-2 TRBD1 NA TGCGCCAGCAGTGTAGACAGGGGGCGCGGTCAGCCCCAGCATTTT CASSVDRGRGQPQHF
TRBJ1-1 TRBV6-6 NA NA TGTGCCAGCAGTTGGGAGGGGGTTCGGGACACTGAAGCTTTCTTT CASSWEGVRDTEAFF
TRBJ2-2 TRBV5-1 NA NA TGCGCCAGCAGCTCCTGGAGGGGTAGCGGCACCGGGGAGCTGTTTTTT CASSSWRGSGTGELFF
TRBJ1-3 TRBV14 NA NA TGTGCCAGCAGCCCCCTCCCTGGGGGGGGCCGAAACACCATATATTTT CASSPLPGGGRNTIYF
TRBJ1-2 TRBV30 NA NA TGTGCCTGGAGTGTAGGGAATGGAGATGGCTACACCTTC CAWSVGNGDGYTF
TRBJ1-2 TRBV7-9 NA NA TGTGCCAGCAGCTTTGGAGGCGGCCTCTATGGCTACACCTTC CASSFGGGLYGYTF
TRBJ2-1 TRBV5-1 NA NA TGCGCCAGCAGCTTGGGCACTGACAATGAGCAGTTCTTC CASSLGTDNEQFF
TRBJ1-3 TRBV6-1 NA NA TGTGCCAGCAGTGAATTTCTTATTAGGGCAGATACTGGAAACACCATATATTTT CASSEFLIRADTGNTIYF
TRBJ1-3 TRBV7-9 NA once TGTGCCAGCACCGTCCAGGGTTTTGGAAACACCATATATTTT CASTVQGFGNTIYF
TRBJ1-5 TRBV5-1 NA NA TGCGCCAGCAGCTTGGAGGGCGGGAGGGGCAATCAGCCCCAGCATTTT CASSLEGGRGNQPQHF
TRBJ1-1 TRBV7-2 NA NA TGTGCCAGCACCCTACAGGGAATGCCCGAAGCTTTCTTT CASTLQGMPEAFF
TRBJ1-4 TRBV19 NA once TGTGCCAGTAGTATTCAACGCTACCGACAAGCAACTAATGAAAAACTGTTTTTT CASSIQRYRQATNEKLFF
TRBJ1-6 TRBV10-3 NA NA TGTGCCATCAGTGAATGGGACCGTAATTCACCCCTCCACTTT CAISEWDRNSPLHF
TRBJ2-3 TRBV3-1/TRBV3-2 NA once TGTGCCAGCAGGCTTGGAGGGGGCACAGATACGCAGTATTTT CASRLGGGTDTQYF